These T cell receptor beta chains were read from a single sample in a study of T-cell reconstitution after alpha-beta-depleted transplantation in children. Each CDR3 protein is one row after TCRdb ran MiXCR on the PCR reads. The profile shows some 310,000 distinct CDR3 sequences, approximately 23% of them singletons. Sequenced material: PBMCs, mostly from graft donor cells, taken 180 days after TCRalphabeta/CD19-depleted stem cell transplant. These receptor sequences come from a male patient under 18 who had a stem cell transplant for acute lymphoblastic leukemia, so the T cells may come from the graft donor. CDR3s include the opening cysteine and the closing phenylalanine or tryptophan. Fields, in order: J gene, D gene, CDR3 length, V gene, clone size, CDR3 protein, CDR3 DNA. A D gene is named only where the DNA matches it firmly. Some rows have no size entry. The others give once, few or many, or a class for an expanded clone.

j_gene: TRBJ2-7
d_gene: TRBD2
len: 15
v_gene: TRBV7-9
abundance: NA
CDR3aa: CASSLIFAGEYEQYF
CDR3nt: TGTGCCAGCAGCTTAATCTTTGCGGGAGAGTACGAGCAGTACTTC

j_gene: TRBJ1-2
d_gene: TRBD1
len: 18
v_gene: TRBV5-1
abundance: NA
CDR3aa: CASSLKPYGQGRGDGYTF
CDR3nt: TGCGCCAGCAGCTTGAAACCTTATGGACAGGGGCGAGGGGATGGCTACACCTTC

j_gene: TRBJ1-5
d_gene: NA
len: 14
v_gene: TRBV5-6
abundance: NA
CDR3aa: CASSLNRVRQPQHF
CDR3nt: TGTGCCAGCAGCTTGAACAGGGTACGGCAGCCCCAGCATTTT

j_gene: TRBJ1-5
d_gene: NA
len: 14
v_gene: TRBV5-1
abundance: many
CDR3aa: CASSARGGNQPQHF
CDR3nt: TGCGCCAGCAGCGCTCGGGGCGGCAATCAGCCCCAGCATTTT

j_gene: TRBJ2-3
d_gene: NA
len: 15
v_gene: TRBV11-1
abundance: NA
CDR3aa: CASSSTSNRGDTQYF
CDR3nt: TGTGCCAGCAGCTCAACTAGCAACAGAGGGGATACGCAGTATTTT

j_gene: TRBJ2-3
d_gene: NA
len: 13
v_gene: TRBV20-1
abundance: many
CDR3aa: CSVKAGSTDTQYF
CDR3nt: TGCAGTGTGAAGGCAGGGTCAACAGATACGCAGTATTTT

j_gene: TRBJ1-2
d_gene: NA
len: 13
v_gene: TRBV20-1
abundance: few
CDR3aa: CSALDRRNYGYTF
CDR3nt: TGCAGTGCCCTCGACAGGCGGAACTATGGCTACACCTTC

j_gene: TRBJ2-3
d_gene: TRBD2
len: 15
v_gene: TRBV7-6
abundance: few
CDR3aa: CASRRTSGSSDTQYF
CDR3nt: TGTGCCAGCAGGCGGACTAGCGGGAGTTCGGATACGCAGTATTTT

j_gene: TRBJ2-7
d_gene: NA
len: 13
v_gene: TRBV5-6
abundance: NA
CDR3aa: CASSARAGYEQYF
CDR3nt: TGTGCCAGCAGCGCCCGTGCGGGCTACGAGCAGTACTTC

j_gene: TRBJ1-2
d_gene: NA
len: 13
v_gene: TRBV29-1
abundance: few
CDR3aa: CSVVVSRIYGYTF
CDR3nt: TGCAGCGTTGTCGTCAGCAGAATCTATGGCTACACCTTC

j_gene: TRBJ2-2
d_gene: NA
len: 14
v_gene: TRBV12-3/TRBV12-4
abundance: few
CDR3aa: CASSSGTYGGELFF
CDR3nt: TGTGCCAGCAGTTCCGGGACCTACGGCGGGGAGCTGTTTTTT

j_gene: TRBJ2-5
d_gene: NA
len: 16
v_gene: TRBV5-1
abundance: NA
CDR3aa: CASNQGHSHSQETQYF
CDR3nt: TGCGCCAGCAACCAGGGACACTCGCACTCTCAAGAGACCCAGTACTTC

j_gene: TRBJ1-4
d_gene: TRBD1
len: 18
v_gene: TRBV9
abundance: many
CDR3aa: CASSVERDRDRANEKLFF
CDR3nt: TGTGCCAGCAGCGTTGAACGGGACAGGGATCGGGCTAATGAAAAACTGTTTTTT

j_gene: TRBJ2-3
d_gene: NA
len: 16
v_gene: TRBV5-1
abundance: few
CDR3aa: CASGIRAASYTDTQYF
CDR3nt: TGCGCCAGCGGGATCCGGGCTGCCTCATACACAGATACGCAGTATTTT

j_gene: TRBJ2-3
d_gene: NA
len: 18
v_gene: TRBV14
abundance: few
CDR3aa: CASSQERWGTSLTDTQYF
CDR3nt: TGTGCCAGCAGCCAAGAAAGGTGGGGGACCAGCCTAACAGATACGCAGTATTTT

j_gene: TRBJ1-1
d_gene: NA
len: 14
v_gene: TRBV5-1
abundance: NA
CDR3aa: CASSLVKDNTEAFF
CDR3nt: TGCGCCAGCAGCTTGGTGAAGGATAACACTGAAGCTTTCTTT

j_gene: TRBJ2-1
d_gene: TRBD2
len: 15
v_gene: TRBV7-3
abundance: many
CDR3aa: CASSLRLAAYNEQFF
CDR3nt: TGTGCCAGCAGCCTACGACTAGCGGCGTACAATGAGCAGTTCTTC

j_gene: TRBJ1-6
d_gene: NA
len: 16
v_gene: TRBV12-5
abundance: NA
CDR3aa: CASGLVRQGRGSPLHF
CDR3nt: TGTGCTAGTGGTTTGGTACGTCAGGGTAGAGGTTCACCCCTCCACTTT

j_gene: TRBJ2-1
d_gene: NA
len: 14
v_gene: TRBV7-8
abundance: few
CDR3aa: CASSPRDGYNEQFF
CDR3nt: TGTGCCAGCAGCCCCCGGGACGGTTACAATGAGCAGTTCTTC

j_gene: TRBJ2-2
d_gene: NA
len: 15
v_gene: TRBV7-3
abundance: few
CDR3aa: CASSRGTLYDGELFF
CDR3nt: TGTGCCAGCAGCCGCGGGACTCTTTATGACGGGGAGCTGTTTTTT

j_gene: TRBJ2-7
d_gene: NA
len: 16
v_gene: TRBV28
abundance: many
CDR3aa: CASSLTNTPLIYEQYF
CDR3nt: TGTGCCAGCAGCCTCACAAACACACCCCTGATCTACGAGCAGTACTTC

j_gene: TRBJ2-7
d_gene: NA
len: 15
v_gene: TRBV21-1
abundance: NA
CDR3aa: CASSIPGLAAYEQYF
CDR3nt: TGTGCCAGCAGCATACCGGGACTAGCGGCCTACGAGCAGTACTTC

j_gene: TRBJ2-5
d_gene: NA
len: 14
v_gene: TRBV10-3
abundance: NA
CDR3aa: CAISGGQVQETQYF
CDR3nt: TGTGCCATCAGTGGGGGACAAGTTCAAGAGACCCAGTACTTC